The 30 T cell receptor beta chains below come from one sample, sequenced in a study of blood T cell repertoires in COVID-19. The repertoire was sequenced with immunoSEQ multiplex PCR; TCRdb's copy has only in-frame clones and lacks some. Among about 400,000 clones listed, about 83% were seen once. Material for sequencing was PBMCs or T cells enriched from blood (not recorded which). The receptors stem from a woman aged 45 to 65 who had recovered from COVID-19.

The V call is TRBV6-2 or TRBV6-3, the J call TRBJ2-7; 9 bases line up with TRBD1. With 4 bases clipped from V and 3 bases from J, the junction kept 7 bases outside the gene matches. Germline V gene data show CDR1 as MNHEY and CDR2 as SVGEGT. This CDR3 is built from 15 residues. The CDR3 bases are TGTGCCAGCAGTTCTCTTGGGACAGGGATCTACGAGCAGTACTTC. Amino acids: CASSSLGTGIYEQYF.

The rearrangement links TRBV3-1 (or the pseudogene TRBV3-2) to TRBJ1-1, with D perhaps TRBD1 (5 bases). V lost 1 base, J lost 0 bases, and 9 bases lay in between. Germline lookup yields CDR1 LGHDT and CDR2 YNNKEL (reference sequence). CDR3 size: 15 residues. CDR3 sequence reads: CASSQGAGLNTEAFF. The DNA of the CDR3 is TGTGCCAGCAGCCAAGGAGCAGGGCTGAACACTGAAGCTTTCTTT.

The V call is TRBV28, the J call TRBJ2-7, with a tentative D call TRBD1 (6 bases). The CDR3 has 15 residues. CDR1 MDHEN and CDR2 SYDVKM come from the germline V gene. The germline V and J ends were trimmed by 5 bases and 5 bases, with 19 bases remaining between them. The CDR3, as DNA: TGTGCCAGCAGTCGATACAGGGAACGAAACAACGAGCAGTACTTC. Protein sequence: CASSRYRERNNEQYF.

The rearrangement links TRBV6-6 to TRBJ1-5; no definite D call. There are 15 residues in the CDR3. The V end was cut by 7 bases, the J end by 7 bases, with 20 bases between. The germline gives CDR1 MNHNY, CDR2 SVGAGI (reference sequence). The CDR3 DNA reads TGTGCCAGCACTAGGCAGACCCACTTTCGGCAGCCCCAGCATTTT. Residues: CASTRQTHFRQPQHF.

This chain uses TRBV9 with TRBJ2-1; 12 positions match TRBD1. The CDR3 has 15 residues. CDR1 is SGDLS, CDR2 YYNGEE, per germline. V lost 6 bases, J lost 9 bases, and 10 bases stayed unmatched. CDR3 sequence reads: CASTKGGQGASEQFF. CDR3 nucleotides: TGTGCCAGCACCAAAGGGGGACAGGGGGCGAGTGAGCAGTTCTTC.

This chain joins TRBV6-5 and TRBJ2-7, with 7 bases identical to TRBD1. Germline V lookup: CDR1 MNHEY, CDR2 SVGAGI. Trimming cost V 3 bases and J 2 bases; bases outside gene matches: 7. The CDR3 has 15 residues. The CDR3 DNA follows: TGTGCCAGCAGTTATGACGGACAGGTAGCCTACGAGCAGTACTTC. Encoded protein: CASSYDGQVAYEQYF.

The chain couples TRBV10-2 to TRBJ1-6; the D gene is possibly TRBD1 (6 bases). The germline V gene has CDR1 WSHSY and CDR2 SAAADI. The CDR3 totals 14 residues. V was clipped by 10 bases and J by 3 bases, with 13 bases between them. Here the CDR3 reads CATTQQGYNSPLHF. The DNA for the CDR3 is TGCGCCACTACACAACAGGGCTATAATTCACCCCTCCACTTT.

This chain connects TRBV5-4 to TRBJ2-7, with a possible D match to TRBD2 (6 bases). V was trimmed by 4 bases and J by 1 base, leaving 15 bases between them. The germline V gene has CDR1 SGHNT and CDR2 YYREEE (reference sequence). The CDR3 loop spans 15 amino acids. The CDR3: CASSPKEGRSYEQYF. The DNA for the CDR3 is TGTGCCAGCAGCCCAAAGGAGGGGCGGTCCTACGAGCAGTACTTC.

The CDR3 spells CASSLAGRVRTDTQYF. CDR3 sequence (DNA): TGTGCCAGCAGCTTAGCCGGCAGGGTGCGGACAGATACGCAGTATTTT. The chain employs TRBV13 and TRBJ2-3; a weak D match, TRBD1 (5 bases). The germline gives CDR1 PRHDT, CDR2 FYEKMQ (reference sequence). The V and J ends lost 1 base and 3 bases respectively, with 14 bases between them. The CDR3 is made up of 16 amino acids.

This clone was seen a few times. The V and J genes are TRBV29-1 and TRBJ1-1; 8 nucleotides line up with TRBD1. Germline CDR1 reads SQVTM; CDR2 reads ANQGSEA. The CDR3 is 13 residues long. V was pared by 8 bases and J by 2 bases, with 7 bases of the junction left unmatched. The CDR3 here is CSLHRGVNTEAFF. The DNA of the CDR3 is TGCAGCCTCCACAGGGGGGTAAACACTGAAGCTTTCTTT.

The chain joins TRBV27 to TRBJ2-7, with 9 positions matching TRBD2. J was trimmed by 1 base and V by 1 base; bases with no gene match: 2. CDR3 length equals 15 residues. Germline CDR1 reads MNHEY; CDR2 reads SMNVEV (reference sequence). Here the CDR3 reads CASSLLAGESYEQYF. The CDR3 DNA reads TGTGCCAGCAGTTTATTAGCGGGGGAGTCCTACGAGCAGTACTTC.

The rearrangement uses TRBV4-3 and TRBJ2-7, with 12 bases identical to TRBD2. V dropped 0 bases and J dropped 4; count of bases not matched to a gene: 10. The germline V gene encodes CDR1 LGHNA and CDR2 YSLEER. This CDR3 contains 18 residues. CDR3 bases: TGCGCCAGCAGCCAAGAGTCCCCGCTAGCGGGGGGGTGGTACGAGCAGTACTTC. Translating gives CASSQESPLAGGWYEQYF.

J is TRBJ2-7 and V is TRBV6-4; 10 positions match TRBD1. Trimming at V came to 3 bases and at J to 0 bases, leaving 14 bases not matched to a gene. Per germline, CDR1 MRHNA and CDR2 SNTAGT. This CDR3 contains 19 residues. In nucleotides, the CDR3 is TGTGCCAGCAGTGATCCACCCCCTCGGACAGGGGGGAACTCCTACGAGCAGTACTTC. Residues: CASSDPPPRTGGNSYEQYF.

Notes on this clone: Other DNA sequences in the same sample also yield this CDR3. This chain joins TRBV7-2 and TRBJ1-1, with 7 bases that match TRBD1. There are 14 residues in the CDR3. V was pared by 4 bases and J by 4 bases, with 6 bases of the junction left unmatched. Germline V gene sequence: CDR1 SGHTA, CDR2 FQGNSA. In DNA form, the CDR3 reads TGTGCCAGCAGCTCGCGACAGGGCGGCACTGAAGCTTTCTTT. This gives the protein CASSSRQGGTEAFF.

The chain employs TRBV6-5 and TRBJ2-7; 8 positions match TRBD1. J gave up 1 base and V 6 bases, and 5 bases lay outside the gene matches. Looked up from germline, CDR1 is MNHEY and CDR2 is SVGAGI. The CDR3 sequence is 14 residues long. The DNA for the CDR3 is TGTGCCAGCAGGACCGGGACAGGTTCCTACGAGCAGTACTTC. Translation: CASRTGTGSYEQYF.

The rearrangement joins TRBV6-2 or TRBV6-3 to TRBJ2-2, with D uncertain. The germline V and J ends were trimmed by 6 bases and 1 base, with 18 bases remaining between them. Per germline, CDR1 MNHEY and CDR2 SVGEGT. The CDR3 spans 17 residues. Written as DNA, the CDR3 is TGTGCCAGCAGCCCATTGCCCACCTCTATGAACACCGGGGAGCTGTTTTTT. Amino acid sequence: CASSPLPTSMNTGELFF.

The gene calls are TRBV10-3 and TRBJ1-5, with 8 bases identical to TRBD1. This CDR3 contains 15 residues. Germline V CDR1 and CDR2: ENHRY, SYGVKD. The V and J ends lost 2 bases and 9 bases, in that order; junction bases with no gene match: 9. CDR3 amino acids: CAISEDRGLGGPQHF. For the CDR3, the DNA is TGTGCCATCAGTGAGGACAGGGGTCTGGGTGGGCCCCAGCATTTT.

The CDR3 nucleotides are TGTGCCAGCTCACGTTCGGGACGGGAGGAGCAGTACTTC. Residues: CASSRSGREEQYF. The rearrangement uses TRBV18 and TRBJ2-7, with D possibly TRBD2 on 6 matching bases. The V gene's germline CDR1 is KGHSH and CDR2 LQKENI. V was clipped by 4 bases and J by 7 bases, with 14 bases between them. CDR3 size: 13 residues.

This rearrangement joins TRBV6-5 to TRBJ2-2; D possibly corresponds to TRBD1 (6 bases). V shed 1 base and J shed 6 bases, with 15 bases lying between them. The CDR3 runs 16 residues. CDR1 and CDR2 (germline): MNHEY, SVGAGI. CDR3: CASSYFGAGVSGELFF. The CDR3 DNA reads as TGTGCCAGCAGTTACTTCGGGGCAGGGGTGTCCGGGGAGCTGTTTTTT.

The V and J genes are TRBV6-2 or TRBV6-3 and TRBJ1-2; 9 nucleotides align to TRBD1. The J segment lost 6 bases and the V segment lost 5 bases, leaving 7 bases of the junction unmatched. This CDR3 is 14 amino acids long. Germline V lookup: CDR1 MNHEY, CDR2 SVGEGT. CDR3 DNA: TGTGCCAGCAGTCACCCACAGGGGGCAAATGGCTACACCTTC. Its translation: CASSHPQGANGYTF.

V usage is TRBV4-1 and J usage is TRBJ1-1, with D perhaps matching TRBD1 (6 bases). V lost 4 bases and J 1 base, leaving 13 bases between the germline ends. Germline V lookup: CDR1 MGHRA, CDR2 YSYEKL. The CDR3 has 15 residues. The CDR3 here is CASSPRGGGNTEAFF. CDR3 DNA: TGCGCCAGCAGCCCCCGTGGGGGCGGGAACACTGAAGCTTTCTTT.

This clone was recorded at least ten times. The J gene is TRBJ1-2, the V gene TRBV2; perhaps TRBD1 as D (6 bases). This CDR3 has 13 residues. The V end lost 8 bases, the J end lost 4 bases, and 14 bases lay between the germline ends. CDR1 is SNHLY and CDR2 is FYNNEI in the germline V gene. The CDR3 nucleotides are TGTGCCAGCGGCGGGGGGCCGGGCTATGGCTACACCTTC. This translates into CASGGGPGYGYTF.

In its sample, this clone was seen a few times. V is TRBV7-2 and J is TRBJ1-2, with 8 bases aligning to TRBD1. The CDR3 consists of 15 residues. CDR1 is SGHTA and CDR2 is FQGNSA in the germline V gene. V trimming: 2 bases; J trimming: 5 bases; junction bases outside the gene matches: 7. CDR3 sequence: CASSLSTGGRYGYTF. In DNA form, the CDR3 reads TGTGCCAGCAGCTTATCCACAGGGGGTCGTTATGGCTACACCTTC. Looking up the rest from reference TRBV7-2 and TRBJ1-2 gives the full variable domain: GAGVSQSPSNKVTEKGKDVELRCDPISGHTALYWYRQSLGQGLEFLIYFQGNSAPDKSGLPSDRFSAERTGGSVSTLTIQRTQQEDSAVYLCASSLSTGGRYGYTFGSGTRLTVV.

The rearrangement joins TRBV7-6 to TRBJ2-5; TRBD2 agrees at 10 bases. CDR3 length: 14 amino acids. The germline gives CDR1 SGHVS, CDR2 FNYEAQ. Trimming took 6 bases from V and 5 from J; bases not matched to a gene: 6. CDR3 sequence (DNA): TGTGCCAGCAGGAGCGGGGGGGCCGGGGAGACCCAGTACTTC. Translation gives CASRSGGAGETQYF.

This clone has more than one count but fewer than ten. V and J are TRBV19 and TRBJ1-1; D ambiguous. The germline gives CDR1 LNHDA, CDR2 SQIVND (reference sequence). Trimming cost V 5 bases and J 2 bases, with 9 bases left between them. CDR3 length: 13 amino acids. The CDR3 region is CASSFVYNTEAFF. The CDR3 nucleotides read TGTGCCAGTAGTTTTGTCTACAACACTGAAGCTTTCTTT.

The CDR3 reads CASSSTNRAANYEQYF. DNA of the CDR3: TGTGCCAGTAGTAGCACTAACAGGGCTGCTAACTACGAGCAGTACTTC. The chain uses TRBV19 and TRBJ2-7; possible D gene TRBD1, 6 bases. Per the germline V gene, CDR1 is LNHDA and CDR2 is SQIVND (reference sequence). With 4 bases removed from V and 3 bases from J, the gap between germline ends came to 19 bases. This CDR3 spans 16 amino acids.

The chain combines TRBV19 with TRBJ2-3; D remains ambiguous. Trimming pared 4 bases from V and 1 base from J, leaving 6 bases between. The CDR3 sequence is 13 residues long. Germline lookup yields CDR1 LNHDA and CDR2 SQIVND (reference sequence). CDR3 coding DNA: TGTGCCAGTAGTACGCTACGCACAGATACGCAGTATTTT. Translating gives CASSTLRTDTQYF.

The V gene is TRBV10-3, the J gene TRBJ2-1; 9 bases align to TRBD2. Germline V gene data show CDR1 as ENHRY and CDR2 as SYGVKD. V shed 4 bases and J 6 bases; nucleotides not matched to a gene: 4. The length of the CDR3 is 14 residues. The CDR3 loop reads CAISALAGANEQFF. The CDR3 coding sequence is TGTGCCATCAGTGCCTTAGCGGGGGCCAATGAGCAGTTCTTC.

The gene calls are TRBV19 and TRBJ2-2; 11 nucleotides agree with TRBD2. J gave up 3 bases and V 6 bases, and 9 bases lay outside the gene matches. The CDR3 has 17 amino acids. Germline values: CDR1 LNHDA, CDR2 SQIVND (reference sequence). The CDR3 sequence is CASRRVAGGLDTGELFF. In nucleotides, the CDR3 is TGTGCCAGTAGAAGGGTAGCGGGGGGGCTTGACACCGGGGAGCTGTTTTTT.

The chain is built from TRBV7-9 and TRBJ2-5, with 8 bases that match TRBD2. The CDR3 extends over 18 amino acids. The J segment lost 0 bases and the V segment lost 5 bases, leaving 14 bases of the junction unmatched. CDR1 and CDR2 (germline): SEHNR, FQNEAQ (reference sequence). This CDR3 reads CASSPPDRGGTDQETQYF. The CDR3 nucleotides are TGTGCCAGCAGCCCACCCGACCGCGGGGGGACCGACCAAGAGACCCAGTACTTC.